These 5 T cell receptor beta chains were all obtained from the same sample, sequenced in a study of technical replicates of blood from a few donors. Only in-frame clones appear in the TCRdb table, and some are missing; sequencing was by immunoSEQ multiplex PCR. The repertoire holds some 74,000 clones, nearly 97% seen once, with around 0.24% in the top ten. Material for sequencing was T cells isolated from PBMCs. The source of these receptors is a human donor in good health.

In DNA form, the CDR3 reads TGTGCCAGTAGTATCCGGGAGGGTACGGAGACCCAGTACTTC. It is translated as CASSIREGTETQYF. The V gene is TRBV19, the J gene TRBJ2-5; 8 bases are a match to TRBD2. The CDR3 totals 14 residues. Germline V CDR1 and CDR2: LNHDA, SQIVND (reference sequence). The V gene end was trimmed by 3 bases and the J gene end by 5 bases; junction bases not matched to a gene: 5.

This CDR3 reads CASSLPGLAGSGELFF. The CDR3 DNA sequence: TGTGCCAGCAGTTTACCGGGACTAGCGGGATCCGGGGAGCTGTTTTTT. The chain carries TRBV7-9 and TRBJ2-2; 13 bases fit TRBD2. The trim removed 6 bases at V and 6 bases at J, leaving 7 bases unmatched. There are 16 residues in the CDR3. Germline loops: CDR1 SEHNR, CDR2 FQNEAQ (reference sequence).

V and J are TRBV11-2 and TRBJ1-2, with D maybe TRBD1 (5 bases). V lost 0 bases and J 6 bases, leaving 23 bases between the germline ends. Germline V gene data show CDR1 as SGHAT and CDR2 as FQNNGV. This CDR3 region has 18 residues. The CDR3 loop is CASSLDVPIVGLFHGYTF. CDR3 DNA sequence: TGTGCCAGCAGCTTAGATGTCCCGATTGTGGGACTATTCCATGGCTACACCTTC.

The chain uses TRBV25-1 and TRBJ2-3; possibly TRBD1 for D (5 bases). V shed 3 bases and J shed 2 bases, with 18 bases lying between them. The CDR3 sequence is 17 residues long. Germline V gives CDR1 MGHDK, CDR2 SYGVNS. The DNA for the CDR3 is TGTGCCAGCAGTGAGGGCAGACAGCTAGTTAACACAGATACGCAGTATTTT. Protein product: CASSEGRQLVNTDTQYF.

The rearrangement joins TRBV7-9 to TRBJ2-5, with 14 bases lining up with TRBD2. CDR1 and CDR2 (germline): SEHNR, FQNEAQ (reference sequence). The CDR3 is 18 residues long. Trimming removed 5 bases from V and 7 bases from J; junction bases left unmatched: 15. CDR3 nucleotide sequence: TGTGCCAGCAGCCCGCGGACTAGCGGGGGGCCATCATTAGGGACCCAGTACTTC. Residues: CASSPRTSGGPSLGTQYF.